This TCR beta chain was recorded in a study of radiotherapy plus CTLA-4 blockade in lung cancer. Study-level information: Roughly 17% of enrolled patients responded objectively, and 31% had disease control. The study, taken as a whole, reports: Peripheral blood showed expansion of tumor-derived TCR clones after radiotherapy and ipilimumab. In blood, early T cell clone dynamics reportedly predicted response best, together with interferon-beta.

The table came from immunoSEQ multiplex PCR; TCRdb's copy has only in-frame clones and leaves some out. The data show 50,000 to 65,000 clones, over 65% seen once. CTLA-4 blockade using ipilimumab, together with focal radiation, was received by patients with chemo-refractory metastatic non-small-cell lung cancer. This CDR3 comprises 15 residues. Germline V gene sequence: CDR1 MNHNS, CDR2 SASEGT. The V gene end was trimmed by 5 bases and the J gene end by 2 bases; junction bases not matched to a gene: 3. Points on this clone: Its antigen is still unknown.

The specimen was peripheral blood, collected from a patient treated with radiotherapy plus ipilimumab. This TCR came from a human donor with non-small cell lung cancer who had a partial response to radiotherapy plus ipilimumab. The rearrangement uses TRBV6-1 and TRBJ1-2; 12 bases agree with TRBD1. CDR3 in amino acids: CASSTGTGGNYGYTF. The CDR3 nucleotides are TGTGCCAGCAGTACCGGGACAGGGGGCAACTATGGCTACACCTTC.